This TCR beta chain was sequenced during a study of T cells after yellow fever vaccination. Whole-study context: Researchers used SMART-Seq v4 Ultra Low Input to prepare fractions that had low cell numbers.

Using its own MiXCR run on the 5' RACE reads, TCRdb lists one record per CDR3 protein. The table includes about 220,000 distinct CDR3 sequences, 6% to 8% detected once. The material sequenced was CD4+ T cells sorted from PBMCs, taken on the day of the yellow fever booster vaccination. This receptor was obtained from a young man who received the YFV17D yellow fever vaccine.

CDR3 sequence (DNA): TGTGCCAGTAGTATACCCGGGACAGACCAAGAGACCCAGTACTTC. This gives the protein CASSIPGTDQETQYF. The V gene is TRBV19, the J gene TRBJ2-5; 7 bases line up with TRBD1. The CDR3 has 15 amino acids. Germline assignment: CDR1 LNHDA and CDR2 SQIVND (reference sequence). The ends lost 2 bases at V and 0 bases at J; junction bases unmatched: 3.